What follows are 20 T cell receptor beta chains derived from one specimen sequenced in a study of blood T cells in healthy people across ages. A second about 7 to 12 cycle PCR used barcoded and J-beta primers. TCRdb ran MiXCR on the 5' RACE reads and lists one entry per CDR3 protein. The sample gives 700,000 to 800,000 distinct CDR3 sequences, 35% to 45% of which show up once; 20% to 25% is in the top ten. Material for sequencing was blood. The receptors here all came from a woman in her sixties in good health.

This clonotype was found many times. This sequence joins TRBV6-1 and TRBJ1-2, with TRBD1 identical over 7 bases. The CDR3 is 13 amino acids. CDR1 and CDR2 from the germline V gene are MNHNS and SASEGT. V shed 3 bases, J shed 8 bases, and the junction held 6 bases outside the gene matches. CDR3 loop: CASSDLQGKGYTF. CDR3 DNA sequence: TGTGCCAGCAGTGACCTACAGGGGAAAGGCTACACCTTC.

This clonotype was recorded a few times. V is TRBV4-3 and J is TRBJ2-5; D gene ambiguous. CDR1 is LGHNA, CDR2 YSLEER, per germline. The germline V and J ends were trimmed by 1 base and 2 bases, with 14 bases remaining between them. The CDR3 has 16 amino acids. Here the CDR3 reads CASSQGRSTVQETQYF. The CDR3 DNA follows: TGCGCCAGCAGCCAAGGAAGGTCCACAGTTCAAGAGACCCAGTACTTC.

The chain uses TRBV6-1 and TRBJ1-1, with 9 bases fitting TRBD1. The CDR3 sequence is 13 residues long. In germline, CDR1 is MNHNS, CDR2 SASEGT. J was trimmed by 6 bases and V by 4 bases; bases with no gene match: 3. CDR3 amino acids: CASSGRDRAEAFF. The CDR3 nucleotides are TGTGCCAGCAGTGGCCGGGACAGGGCTGAAGCTTTCTTT.

In this sample, this clonotype turned up a few times. In DNA form, the CDR3 reads TGCGCCAGCAGCCCGTGGACAGGGGGCAGTGAAAACAATGAGCAGTTCTTC. This encodes CASSPWTGGSENNEQFF. The chain uses TRBV5-1 and TRBJ2-1, with 11 bases fitting TRBD1. V gave up 4 bases and J gave up 5 bases; unmatched junction bases: 11. From germline, CDR1 is SGHRS and CDR2 YFSETQ. The CDR3 length is 17 residues. Complete variable domain (other parts from reference TRBV5-1 and TRBJ2-1): KAGVTQTPRYLIKTRGQQVTLSCSPISGHRSVSWYQQTPGQGLQFLFEYFSETQRNKGNFPGRFSGRQFSNSRSEMNVSTLELGDSALYLCASSPWTGGSENNEQFFGPGTRLTVL.

This clonotype was detected once. V gene TRBV6-1 combines with J gene TRBJ2-5; D is ambiguous. Trimming stripped 3 bases from V and 1 base from J, with 15 bases between. From germline, CDR1 is MNHNS and CDR2 SASEGT. CDR3 length: 16 residues. The CDR3 spells CASSDSQRPFQETQYF. The CDR3 DNA follows: TGTGCCAGCAGTGACTCACAGAGGCCCTTCCAAGAGACCCAGTACTTC.

V usage is TRBV4-1 and J usage is TRBJ1-6; D not certain. The germline CDR1 and CDR2 sequences are MGHRA and YSYEKL. Trimming cost V 0 bases and J 10 bases, with 7 bases left between them. The CDR3 loop spans 13 amino acids. CDR3 DNA sequence: TGCGCCAGCAGCCAAGATCTGTGGTCACCCCTCCACTTT. Residues: CASSQDLWSPLHF.

This clonotype has just a few counts. The rearrangement uses TRBV3-1 and TRBJ2-5, with 8 bases fitting TRBD2. The germline CDR1 and CDR2 sequences are LGHDT and YNNKEL (reference sequence). The CDR3 spans 16 residues. The V gene end was trimmed by 4 bases and the J gene end by 4 bases; junction bases not matched to a gene: 11. Here the CDR3 DNA reads TGTGCCAGCAGCCCGAATGGGCTAGCGGGCGGAGAGACCCAGTACTTC. Translation gives CASSPNGLAGGETQYF.

The chain uses TRBV7-8 and TRBJ2-5; D is possibly TRBD1 (5 bases). The better agreement between TRBJ2-7 and the DNA end casts doubt on the J call. CDR3 size: 14 residues. The germline V gene has CDR1 SGHVS and CDR2 FQNEAQ. The CDR3 region has the DNA TGTGCCAGCAGCGGGTTCTCAGGGTTATACGAGCAGTACTTC. It yields the protein CASSGFSGLYEQYF.

The chain has TRBV15 and TRBJ2-7; D unresolved. The CDR3 extends over 13 amino acids. V was clipped by 0 bases and J by 3 bases, with 6 bases between them. CDR1 is LNHNV and CDR2 is YYDKDF in the germline V gene (reference sequence). The CDR3 nucleotides read TGTGCCACCAGCAGAGACAGTTTCTACGAGCAGTACTTC. Its protein product is CATSRDSFYEQYF.

The chain joins TRBV7-8 to TRBJ2-7, with TRBD1 matching 7 bases. Per germline, CDR1 SGHVS and CDR2 FQNEAQ. With 2 bases clipped from V and 5 bases from J, the junction kept 9 bases outside the gene matches. The length of the CDR3 is 15 residues. CDR3 in DNA: TGTGCCAGCAGCTTAAAGACAGGGCAGTTCCACGAGCAGTACTTC. Amino acids: CASSLKTGQFHEQYF.

This clonotype has just one count. This chain links TRBV4-3 with TRBJ2-5, with D perhaps matching TRBD1 (5 bases). This CDR3 region has 15 residues. The germline V and J ends were trimmed by 3 bases and 3 bases, with 14 bases remaining between them. Germline CDR1 is LGHNA and CDR2 is YSLEER. The CDR3 region has the DNA TGCGCCAGCAGCCATTCCGGACATTTGGAAGAGACCCAGTACTTC. Its translation is CASSHSGHLEETQYF.

The V call is TRBV7-2, the J call TRBJ2-1; D is unclear. The DNA end favors TRBJ2-7, so the J call may be wrong. This CDR3 is 16 amino acids long. Germline V gives CDR1 SGHTA, CDR2 FQGNSA. CDR3 coding DNA: TGTGCCAGCAGCTTAGGGGGTCCGAGCTCCTACAATGAGCAGTACTTC. Protein sequence: CASSLGGPSSYNEQYF.

J is TRBJ2-5 and V is TRBV12-3 or TRBV12-4; no definite D call. The V end was cut by 4 bases, the J end by 0 bases, with 9 bases between. The CDR3 runs to 14 residues. The chain's CDR3 is CASSSPLYQETQYF. DNA for the CDR3: TGTGCCAGCAGTTCACCCCTGTACCAAGAGACCCAGTACTTC.

The chain combines TRBV20-1 with TRBJ1-2, with 9 bases matching TRBD1. The germline V gene has CDR1 DFQATT and CDR2 SNEGSKA (reference sequence). The CDR3 sequence is 15 residues long. V lost 0 bases to trimming and J lost 5 bases; unmatched junction nucleotides: 7. In nucleotides, the CDR3 is TGCAGTGCTAGAGATTTCCGACAGGGGGGTTATGGCTACACCTTC. It translates to CSARDFRQGGYGYTF.

This clonotype appeared a single time. V gene TRBV28 combines with J gene TRBJ1-2; 8 nucleotides match TRBD1. Germline V gene lookup returns CDR1 MDHEN and CDR2 SYDVKM. The CDR3 totals 16 residues. The V gene end was trimmed by 4 bases and the J gene end by 7 bases; junction bases not matched to a gene: 14. The CDR3 loop reads CASSSSQGARGRGYTF. The CDR3 region has the DNA TGTGCCAGCAGTTCCTCTCAGGGGGCGCGGGGGCGTGGCTACACCTTC.

The V gene is TRBV20-1, the J gene TRBJ2-7; 14 bases fit TRBD2. Germline V gene sequence: CDR1 DFQATT, CDR2 SNEGSKA (reference sequence). The CDR3 is 16 amino acids. V lost 3 bases to trimming and J lost 0 bases; unmatched junction nucleotides: 4. CDR3 in amino acids: CSASPGTSGSSYEQYF. CDR3 bases: TGCAGTGCTAGCCCCGGGACTAGCGGGAGCTCCTACGAGCAGTACTTC.

CDR3 nucleotides: TGTGCCACCAGCGCAAAAGGGCGGAGGAGCACAGATACGCAGTATTTT. Translated, it gives CATSAKGRRSTDTQYF. The chain links TRBV24-1 to TRBJ2-3, with a tentative D call TRBD2 (5 bases). The CDR3 has 16 residues. From germline, CDR1 is KGHDR and CDR2 SFDVKD. V was clipped by 7 bases and J by 0 bases, with 16 bases between them.

This clonotype has at least ten counts. The genes are TRBV6-6 and TRBJ1-1, with 9 nucleotides matching TRBD1. Germline trimming cut 6 bases from V and 7 bases from J; bases unmatched to any gene: 6. This CDR3 has 13 amino acids. Germline V lookup: CDR1 MNHNY, CDR2 SVGAGI (reference sequence). The CDR3 DNA is TGTGCCAGCAGCAGGGGGGACAGGGATGAAGCTTTCTTT. The encoded protein is CASSRGDRDEAFF.

This clonotype was found a few times. The chain uses TRBV20-1 and TRBJ2-3; 9 bases match TRBD2. This CDR3 is 15 amino acids long. Germline trimming cut 0 bases from V and 7 bases from J; bases unmatched to any gene: 8. The germline V gene has CDR1 DFQATT and CDR2 SNEGSKA (reference sequence). Here the CDR3 DNA reads TGCAGTGCTAGAGATTTGCGGGAGGGCCCGAATACGCAGTATTTT. It translates to CSARDLREGPNTQYF.

This clonotype was counted a few times. The gene calls are TRBV6-6 and TRBJ2-7; 8 positions match TRBD2. Germline V gene data show CDR1 as MNHNY and CDR2 as SVGAGI (reference sequence). The CDR3 is 15 amino acids. V was clipped by 5 bases and J by 4 bases; unmatched bases: 10. CDR3 protein: CASSLPGGLFYEQYF. The DNA of the CDR3 is TGTGCCAGCAGTCTCCCGGGGGGGCTTTTTTACGAGCAGTACTTC.